These 23 T cell receptor beta chains came from one sample sequenced in a study of cytomegalovirus exposure and HLA in healthy donors. 60 Vbeta and 13 Jbeta primers were used in PCR. Method: immunoSEQ multiplex PCR; TCRdb's copy keeps in-frame clones and lacks some. This table has about 130,000 clones, approximately 75% appearing once. The sequenced sample was PBMCs. These receptors were taken from a woman aged 40 to 49 in good health and CMV-seropositive.

The chain has TRBV27 and TRBJ1-5, with a weak D call TRBD1 (6 bases). Germline-derived CDR1 and CDR2 are MNHEY and SMNVEV (reference sequence). V was pared by 1 base and J by 6 bases, with 13 bases between. This CDR3 is built from 15 residues. CDR3 amino acids: CASSLYSTGSQPQHF. DNA for the CDR3: TGTGCCAGCAGTTTATACTCTACAGGGAGTCAGCCCCAGCATTTT.

This sequence joins TRBV5-1 and TRBJ2-2; 8 nucleotides align to TRBD1. CDR3 length equals 15 residues. Germline loops: CDR1 SGHRS, CDR2 YFSETQ. Trimming took 3 bases from V and 8 from J; bases not matched to a gene: 9. CDR3 bases: TGCGCCAGCAGCTGGGCAAGGACAGGGTCGGGGGAGCTGTTTTTT. Encoded protein: CASSWARTGSGELFF. Using reference TRBV5-1 and TRBJ2-2 for the parts outside the CDR3, the full variable domain is KAGVTQTPRYLIKTRGQQVTLSCSPISGHRSVSWYQQTPGQGLQFLFEYFSETQRNKGNFPGRFSGRQFSNSRSEMNVSTLELGDSALYLCASSWARTGSGELFFGEGSRLTVL.

The chain employs TRBV19 and TRBJ1-2; a weak D match, TRBD1 (5 bases). V was clipped by 5 bases and J by 4 bases, with 14 bases between them. Germline V lookup: CDR1 LNHDA, CDR2 SQIVND (reference sequence). The CDR3 spans 14 residues. CDR3 DNA: TGTGCCAGTAGTCCGATAGGAGACAGCTATGGCTACACCTTC. It translates to CASSPIGDSYGYTF.

This clone was observed a handful of times. The V and J genes are TRBV6-1 and TRBJ2-5; 11 bases map to TRBD2. This CDR3 spans 15 amino acids. Trimming took 1 base from V and 5 from J; bases not matched to a gene: 3. Germline CDR1 reads MNHNS; CDR2 reads SASEGT. This chain's CDR3 is CASSEGIAGGETQYF. The CDR3 nucleotides are TGTGCCAGCAGTGAAGGAATAGCGGGAGGGGAGACCCAGTACTTC.

The chain employs TRBV7-9 and TRBJ1-3; TRBD1 is a possible D gene (5 bases). Germline CDR1 and CDR2: SEHNR and FQNEAQ (reference sequence). The CDR3 is 12 residues long. The V gene lost 2 bases and the J gene lost 7 bases, with 6 bases spanning the gap. The CDR3 bases are TGTGCCAGCAGCTTAAGGGGCAACACCATATATTTT. It specifies CASSLRGNTIYF.

The rearrangement uses TRBV5-1 and TRBJ2-7; 10 nucleotides align to TRBD1. Germline CDR1 is SGHRS and CDR2 is YFSETQ. J lost 4 bases, V lost 3 bases, and 10 bases had no gene match. The length of the CDR3 is 16 residues. CDR3: CASSSPDRDRGYEQYF. DNA for the CDR3: TGCGCCAGCAGCTCCCCTGACCGGGACAGGGGTTACGAGCAGTACTTC.

This clone appeared a few times. CDR3 in amino acids: CASSTDRGIWKETQYF. In DNA, the CDR3 is TGTGCCAGTAGTACAGACAGGGGGATTTGGAAAGAGACCCAGTACTTC. The chain joins TRBV19 to TRBJ2-5, with 9 bases aligning to TRBD1. Trimming took 4 bases from V and 3 from J; bases not matched to a gene: 9. There are 16 residues in the CDR3. Germline CDR1 reads LNHDA; CDR2 reads SQIVND (reference sequence).

With respect to this clone: Other DNA sequences in the same sample also yield this CDR3. V and J are TRBV20-1 and TRBJ2-7; D unresolved. Germline V CDR1 and CDR2: DFQATT, SNEGSKA (reference sequence). V was shortened by 0 bases and J by 3 bases, with 3 bases between the two germline ends. CDR3 length equals 11 residues. This CDR3 is CSARDVYEQYF. The CDR3, as DNA: TGCAGTGCTAGAGACGTCTACGAGCAGTACTTC.

The V gene is TRBV28, the J gene TRBJ2-2, with a possible D match to TRBD1 (6 bases). V was trimmed by 9 bases and J by 0 bases, leaving 14 bases between them. The CDR3 runs 15 residues. Per germline, CDR1 MDHEN and CDR2 SYDVKM. As DNA, the CDR3 is TGTGCCAGTGCAACAGGGCCCTCGAACACCGGGGAGCTGTTTTTT. Protein product: CASATGPSNTGELFF.

This clone was recorded a few times. This chain uses TRBV10-3 with TRBJ2-2; weak D call: TRBD2 (5 bases). Trimming cost V 3 bases and J 0 bases, with 11 bases left between them. The CDR3 is 16 residues long. Germline lookup yields CDR1 ENHRY and CDR2 SYGVKD. The CDR3 DNA reads TGTGCCATCAGTGAAGGCATCGGGGCGAACACCGGGGAGCTGTTTTTT. Residues: CAISEGIGANTGELFF.

J is TRBJ1-1 and V is TRBV2; 11 bases match TRBD1. This CDR3 comprises 11 residues. Germline CDR1 SNHLY, CDR2 FYNNEI. V trimming: 9 bases; J trimming: 11 bases; junction bases outside the gene matches: 5. As DNA, the CDR3 is TGTGCCAGTGGGACAGGGGGACGCGCTTTCTTT. It specifies CASGTGGRAFF. The variable domain in full, completed from reference TRBV2 and TRBJ1-1, reads EPEVTQTPSHQVTQMGQEVILRCVPISNHLYFYWYRQILGQKVEFLVSFYNNEISEKSEIFDDQFSVERPDGSNFTLKIRSTKLEDSAMYFCASGTGGRAFFGQGTRLTVV.

This sequence joins TRBV27 and TRBJ2-3, with TRBD2 matching over 14 bases. This CDR3 region has 16 residues. Trimming removed 7 bases from V and 5 bases from J; junction bases left unmatched: 8. The germline CDR1 and CDR2 sequences are MNHEY and SMNVEV (reference sequence). CDR3 residues: CASMRLAGGSIDTQYF. The CDR3 nucleotides are TGTGCCAGCATGAGACTAGCGGGGGGGAGTATAGATACGCAGTATTTT.

This clone was seen a handful of times. The genes are TRBV18 and TRBJ1-2, with TRBD1 matching 9 bases. V shed 5 bases and J 6 bases; nucleotides not matched to a gene: 7. The CDR3 has 14 residues. Looked up from germline, CDR1 is KGHSH and CDR2 is LQKENI. CDR3 in DNA: TGTGCCAGCTCAATGGACAGGGGAGATCATGGCTACACCTTC. Protein: CASSMDRGDHGYTF.

The chain carries TRBV14 and TRBJ2-7, with 7 bases aligning to TRBD2. V was clipped by 4 bases and J by 3 bases; unmatched bases: 18. This CDR3 spans 18 amino acids. Germline V gene lookup returns CDR1 SGHDN and CDR2 FVKESK. The CDR3 spells CASSLHPLGASGGYEQYF. Here the CDR3 DNA reads TGTGCCAGCAGCCTTCACCCGTTGGGAGCTAGCGGAGGCTACGAGCAGTACTTC.

This chain uses TRBV27 with TRBJ1-2, with a possible D match to TRBD1 (6 bases). This CDR3 is built from 14 residues. Germline values: CDR1 MNHEY, CDR2 SMNVEV (reference sequence). The V end was cut by 8 bases, the J end by 4 bases, with 17 bases between. The DNA for the CDR3 is TGTGCCAGCCACGCCGGTGGGGGCAGCTATGGCTACACCTTC. Protein: CASHAGGGSYGYTF.

This clone turned up a few times. The chain employs TRBV2 and TRBJ2-1, with 13 bases identical to TRBD2. The V segment lost 7 bases and the J segment 10 bases; nucleotides outside the gene matches: 4. This CDR3 spans 13 amino acids. Per germline, CDR1 SNHLY and CDR2 FYNNEI. The CDR3 DNA is TGTGCCAGCAAGGGACTAGCGGGATACGAGCAGTTCTTC. It codes for CASKGLAGYEQFF.

The genes are TRBV6-5 and TRBJ2-3, with TRBD1 as a possible D gene (6 bases). CDR3 length: 12 residues. The germline V gene has CDR1 MNHEY and CDR2 SVGAGI. Trimming stripped 2 bases from V and 6 bases from J, with 6 bases between. CDR3 in amino acids: CASSYQGDTQYF. The CDR3 DNA reads TGTGCCAGCAGTTACCAGGGGGATACGCAGTATTTT.

The chain has TRBV2 and TRBJ1-5; tentatively, D is TRBD1 (6 bases). Trimming stripped 5 bases from V and 4 bases from J, with 12 bases between. CDR1 and CDR2 from the germline V gene are SNHLY and FYNNEI. The CDR3 is made up of 14 amino acids. The CDR3 nucleotides are TGTGCCAGCAGTTGGGACATAGTAAATCAGCCCCAGCATTTT. This encodes CASSWDIVNQPQHF.

CDR3 sequence: CASSSASYEQYF. For the CDR3, the DNA is TGTGCCAGCAGTTCCGCGTCCTACGAGCAGTACTTC. The chain is built from TRBV28 and TRBJ2-7; D remains ambiguous. Germline CDR1 is MDHEN and CDR2 is SYDVKM. V shed 4 bases and J shed 1 base, with 5 bases lying between them. This CDR3 has 12 residues.

The gene calls are TRBV7-3 and TRBJ2-3; 9 bases align to TRBD2. The V gene end was trimmed by 4 bases and the J gene end by 0 bases; junction bases not matched to a gene: 8. The CDR3 runs 17 residues. CDR1 is SGHTA, CDR2 FQGTGA, per germline. CDR3: CASSSTAGGMSTDTQYF. The CDR3 nucleotides are TGTGCCAGCAGCTCAACAGCGGGGGGCATGAGCACAGATACGCAGTATTTT.

The V gene is TRBV7-2, the J gene TRBJ2-3, with TRBD2 matching 8 bases. The CDR3 sequence is 14 residues long. V trimming: 1 base; J trimming: 5 bases; junction bases outside the gene matches: 2. Germline lookup yields CDR1 SGHTA and CDR2 FQGNSA. The DNA for the CDR3 is TGTGCCAGCAGCTTAGGGCTAGCGGGAGATACGCAGTATTTT. This sequence encodes CASSLGLAGDTQYF.

This sequence joins TRBV18 and TRBJ2-5; 15 nucleotides line up with TRBD2. The CDR3 length is 16 residues. J was trimmed by 5 bases and V by 3 bases; bases with no gene match: 4. Germline V lookup: CDR1 KGHSH, CDR2 LQKENI. The CDR3 protein is CASSPLGLAGGETQYF. CDR3 in DNA: TGTGCCAGCTCACCTCTGGGACTAGCGGGAGGTGAGACCCAGTACTTC.

The CDR3 nucleotides are TGTGCCAGCAGCCAGGGACTAGCGGAGGTGAATGAGCAGTTCTTC. This encodes CASSQGLAEVNEQFF. V and J are TRBV5-4 and TRBJ2-1; 11 bases fit TRBD2. Germline assignment: CDR1 SGHNT and CDR2 YYREEE (reference sequence). This CDR3 spans 15 amino acids. The V gene end was trimmed by 4 bases and the J gene end by 7 bases; junction bases not matched to a gene: 7.